These 9 T cell receptor beta chains were sequenced from one sample in a study of cytomegalovirus exposure and HLA in healthy donors. The PCR made use of 60 Vbeta and 13 Jbeta primers. Only in-frame clones appear in the TCRdb table, and some are missing; sequencing was by immunoSEQ multiplex PCR. The repertoire holds 170,000 or so clones, under 85% seen once, with about 1.6% in the top ten. Material: PBMCs. The source is a middle-aged man in good health and CMV-seronegative.

The genes are TRBV18 and TRBJ1-2; no firm D call. The V and J ends lost 3 bases and 4 bases respectively, with 9 bases between them. Germline V gene lookup returns CDR1 KGHSH and CDR2 LQKENI. This CDR3 is built from 13 residues. The chain's CDR3 is CASSPGSPYGYTF. CDR3 in DNA: TGTGCCAGCTCACCCGGGAGTCCCTATGGCTACACCTTC.

The V and J genes are TRBV7-2 and TRBJ1-2; 7 positions match TRBD1. Germline CDR1 SGHTA, CDR2 FQGNSA. The trim removed 6 bases at V and 4 bases at J, leaving 5 bases unmatched. The CDR3 covers 13 residues. The CDR3 DNA reads TGTGCCAGCAGGTTGACAGGGATCTATGGCTACACCTTC. Translated: CASRLTGIYGYTF.

The chain employs TRBV11-2 and TRBJ2-1; 10 bases line up with TRBD2. The CDR3 is 16 residues long. In germline, CDR1 is SGHAT, CDR2 FQNNGV. V trimming: 0 bases; J trimming: 12 bases; junction bases outside the gene matches: 11. The CDR3 DNA reads TGTGCCAGCAGCTTAGATGGCAGAGTAGCGGGGGGAGGGCAGTTCTTC. This encodes CASSLDGRVAGGGQFF.

J is TRBJ1-3 and V is TRBV2, with a weak D call TRBD1 (5 bases). The CDR3 totals 15 residues. The germline gives CDR1 SNHLY, CDR2 FYNNEI. V lost 4 bases, J lost 3 bases, and 13 bases lay in between. The CDR3 loop is CASSGRGGGGNTIYF. CDR3 DNA: TGTGCCAGCAGTGGACGTGGGGGAGGTGGAAACACCATATATTTT.

The chain employs TRBV11-2 and TRBJ2-7; 7 bases are a match to TRBD2. Germline V CDR1 and CDR2: SGHAT, FQNNGV. The CDR3 extends over 15 amino acids. V shed 5 bases and J 1 base; nucleotides not matched to a gene: 8. This chain's CDR3 is CASSPRLALSYEQYF. CDR3 bases: TGTGCCAGCAGCCCCAGACTAGCCCTTTCCTACGAGCAGTACTTC.

The chain is built from TRBV7-3 and TRBJ2-3; D may be TRBD2 (6 bases). Trimming cost V 5 bases and J 1 base, with 22 bases left between them. CDR3 length equals 18 residues. Germline V gene data show CDR1 as SGHTA and CDR2 as FQGTGA. In DNA, the CDR3 is TGTGCCAGCAGCATAGGTGTTATTGCTAGCGCCGGCACAGATACGCAGTATTTT. Translation gives CASSIGVIASAGTDTQYF.

The chain recombines TRBV5-8 with TRBJ1-1, with 8 bases identical to TRBD1. This CDR3 comprises 16 residues. Trimming cost V 5 bases and J 2 bases; bases outside gene matches: 11. Germline V gives CDR1 SGHTS, CDR2 YDEGEE. CDR3 region: CASSFYRDRPNTEAFF. CDR3 DNA sequence: TGTGCCAGCAGTTTCTACCGGGACAGGCCTAACACTGAAGCTTTCTTT.

V and J are TRBV19 and TRBJ1-5, with TRBD1 matching 10 bases. CDR3 size: 17 residues. Per the germline V gene, CDR1 is LNHDA and CDR2 is SQIVND (reference sequence). V lost 5 bases and J lost 3; bases outside the gene matches: 10. CDR3 loop: CASSARTGGMYNQPQHF. CDR3 nucleotide sequence: TGTGCCAGTAGTGCCCGGACAGGGGGTATGTACAATCAGCCCCAGCATTTT.

The chain combines TRBV10-3 with TRBJ1-2, with D possibly matching TRBD1 (6 bases). Trimming stripped 0 bases from V and 8 bases from J, with 13 bases between. The CDR3 is 14 residues long. Germline lookup yields CDR1 ENHRY and CDR2 SYGVKD. CDR3 residues: CAISESSGGRGYTF. The CDR3 nucleotides are TGTGCCATCAGTGAGTCGTCGGGGGGGCGAGGCTACACCTTC.